This T cell receptor (beta chain) derives from a study of PD-1 blockade in classical Hodgkin lymphoma. Study at large: Every 2 weeks, patients got 3 mg/kg intravenous nivolumab. Study-wide findings and caveats: Compared with healthy donors, newly diagnosed patients reportedly showed lower baseline TCR diversity.

Time point reported: cycle 4 day 1 (C4D1), after five to seven weeks of nivolumab. Every single patient, without exception, relapsed after autologous stem cell transplantation, and brentuximab vedotin exposure varied. Complete response, partial response or progressive disease was each patient's best response. Profiling relied on immunoSEQ multiplex PCR, and the TCRdb table lists in-frame clones only, not all of them. Counted here are tens of thousands of clones, over 75% occurring once; the ten biggest clones make up 2.5% to 3.5%. Concerning this clone itself: The target antigen is unknown.

This specimen was peripheral blood mononuclear cells (PBMCs), taken before the fourth cycle of nivolumab. This receptor was taken from a human donor with classical Hodgkin lymphoma.

The chain's CDR3 is CASSQESGPDTEAFF. As DNA, the CDR3 is TGTGCCAGCAGCCAAGAATCCGGCCCGGACACTGAAGCTTTCTTT. V and J are TRBV4-2 and TRBJ1-1, with D hard to call. Trimming took off 0 bases at V and 3 bases at J, with 11 bases between the two ends. Germline values: CDR1 LGHNA, CDR2 YNFKEQ. CDR3 length: 15 residues.